This T cell receptor beta chain derives from a study of blood T cell repertoires in COVID-19. TCRdb keeps only in-frame clones here, not all; method: immunoSEQ multiplex PCR. The sample holds over 300,000 clones, approximately 91% seen once. Clinical histories supplied by participants themselves formed the basis of cohort assignment. The TCR sequence derives from a woman in her 40s who had recovered from COVID-19. The sequenced sample consisted of PBMCs or T cells enriched from blood (not recorded which).

The CDR3 sequence: CASRGTRDRGLEQFF. Written as DNA, the CDR3 is TGTGCCAGCAGGGGGACTAGGGATCGGGGGTTAGAGCAGTTCTTC. The chain employs TRBV6-5 and TRBJ2-1; 8 nucleotides agree with TRBD2. The CDR3 covers 15 residues. From germline, CDR1 is MNHEY and CDR2 SVGAGI. V lost 6 bases, J lost 10 bases, and 14 bases stayed unmatched.